The rows below give T cell receptor beta chains drawn from one sample of a study of shared clonotypes between healthy human individuals. Data came from immunoSEQ multiplex PCR; TCRdb stores just in-frame clones and leaves some out. The sample consists of 2 million to 3 million clones, approximately 94% of them appearing once. Sequencing used naive CD4+ T cells from PBMCs. These receptors all stem from a man younger than 35 in good health. Some clones in this sample may be carry-over from other donors' samples. CDR3s include the opening cysteine and the closing phenylalanine or tryptophan. D genes are given only for firm matches. Part of the rows lack a size; the others show once, few, many or a class for expanded clones.

>TRBJ1-2|NA|TRBV9|NA
TGTGCCAGCAGCGCCACGGGGGGTGGCTACACCTTC
CASSATGGGYTF
>TRBJ2-2|NA|TRBV6-1|NA
TGTGCCAGCAGTGACCTGTGGACAGAGGCAACCGGGGAGCTGTTTTTT
CASSDLWTEATGELFF
>TRBJ2-1|TRBD2|TRBV19|NA
TGTGCCAGTACCCTGGGGAGGGGCCCAGGAGGCGATGAGCAGTTCTTC
CASTLGRGPGGDEQFF
>TRBJ1-3|TRBD1|TRBV4-1|NA
TGCGCCAGCAGCCAGGCGAGAACAGGGGGCTCTGGAAACACCATATATTTT
CASSQARTGGSGNTIYF
>TRBJ2-7|TRBD2|TRBV5-4|NA
TGTGCCAGCAGCTTCGGGCTAGCGGCCTACGAGCAGTACTTC
CASSFGLAAYEQYF
>TRBJ1-5|NA|TRBV7-8|NA
TGTGCCAGCAGCTTAGCGGAGAATAGCAATCAGCCCCAGCATTTT
CASSLAENSNQPQHF
>TRBJ2-1|TRBD1|TRBV7-3|NA
TGTGCCAGCAGCTTATGGGCAGGGGGTAACAATGAGCAGTTCTTC
CASSLWAGGNNEQFF
>TRBJ2-2|NA|TRBV7-9|NA
TGTGCCAGCAGCAGACGTACAGGGCTGGGCACCGGGGAGCTGTTTTTT
CASSRRTGLGTGELFF
>TRBJ2-5|TRBD1|TRBV28|NA
TGTGCCAGCAGAAAAACAGGGGGTCAGCAAGAGACCCAGTACTTC
CASRKTGGQQETQYF
>TRBJ2-7|NA|TRBV7-8|NA
TGTGCCAGCAGCTTAGCGCTCCCCGGGTACGAGCAGTACTTC
CASSLALPGYEQYF
>TRBJ2-7|NA|TRBV18|NA
TGTGCCAGCTCACCAGAGGGCAGGAGACTACCCCCCTACGAGCAGTACTTC
CASSPEGRRLPPYEQYF
>TRBJ1-1|NA|TRBV2|NA
TGTGCCAGCAGTGATCTACAGGGGAACACTGAAGCTTTCTTT
CASSDLQGNTEAFF
>TRBJ2-5|NA|TRBV25-1|once
TGTGCCAGCAGTGAGTTAGTAGACGAAGAGACCCAGTACTTC
CASSELVDEETQYF
>TRBJ2-5|NA|TRBV9|NA
TGTGCCAGCAGCGTCTTACTCGGAGAGACCCAGTACTTC
CASSVLLGETQYF
>TRBJ1-5|TRBD1|TRBV5-1|NA
TGCGCCAGCAGCTTGGCCCCAGGGGGCCAACCTAGCAATCAGCCCCAGCATTTT
CASSLAPGGQPSNQPQHF
>TRBJ1-2|TRBD1|TRBV25-1|NA
TGTGCCGGTCGAGTGACAGGGTTTTGTGGCTACACCTTC
CAGRVTGFCGYTF
>TRBJ1-4|NA|TRBV19|NA
TGTGCCAGTAGTAAAAGGAGGGCAGCAACTAATGAAAAACTGTTTTTT
CASSKRRAATNEKLFF
>TRBJ1-2|TRBD1|TRBV6-6|NA
TGTGCCACCAGAGGACAGGGGGCACACAACTATGGCTACACCTTC
CATRGQGAHNYGYTF
>TRBJ2-7|TRBD1|TRBV9|few
TGTGCCAGCAGCGTAGGTGGACAGGGCTACGAGCAGTACTTC
CASSVGGQGYEQYF
>TRBJ2-1|NA|TRBV5-5|NA
TGTGCCAGCAGCTTGACAGGGAGGAATGAGCAGTTCTTC
CASSLTGRNEQFF
>TRBJ1-2|NA|TRBV7-9|NA
TGTGCCAGCAGCTTGGAAGCTAACTACTATGGCTACACCTTC
CASSLEANYYGYTF
>TRBJ2-1|NA|TRBV7-2|NA
TGTGCCAGCAGCTTTGTCCTACTGGGCAACAATGAGCAGTTCTTC
CASSFVLLGNNEQFF
>TRBJ2-7|NA|TRBV27|NA
TGTGCCAGCAGTTTTCGGACCGCACCCTACGAGCAGTACTTC
CASSFRTAPYEQYF
>TRBJ2-5|TRBD1|TRBV19|NA
TGTGCCAGTAGTCAGGACAGGGGGAGGGAGACCCAGTACTTC
CASSQDRGRETQYF
>TRBJ2-1|NA|TRBV2|NA
TGTGCCAGCGGGAGGTGGGATGAGCAGTTCTTC
CASGRWDEQFF
>TRBJ1-3|NA|TRBV7-2|NA
TGTGCCAGCAGCTCCGAAAGCTCTGGAAACACCATATATTTT
CASSSESSGNTIYF
>TRBJ1-4|NA|TRBV28|NA
TGTGCCAGCAGTCCCCTGCGGACAGAACTAGCAACTAATGAAAAACTGTTTTTT
CASSPLRTELATNEKLFF
>TRBJ1-2|NA|TRBV4-1|few
TGCGCCAGCAGCCAGGACTATCGAGGTTTCTATGGCTACACCTTC
CASSQDYRGFYGYTF
>TRBJ2-2|NA|TRBV7-6|NA
TGTGCCAGCAGCTCCCCCTCGGGAGGGGAGCTGTTTTTT
CASSSPSGGELFF
>TRBJ2-7|NA|TRBV7-7|NA
TGTGCCAGCAGCCGGGACACATCCTACGAGCAGTACTTC
CASSRDTSYEQYF
>TRBJ1-1|NA|TRBV5-1|NA
TGCGCCAGCAGCTTGTCTACCCTCGACCTGAACACTGAAGCTTTCTTT
CASSLSTLDLNTEAFF
>TRBJ2-3|TRBD1|TRBV5-1|once
TGCGCCAGCAGCCCTTCGAGAGGGGGCGGCGATACGCAGTATTTT
CASSPSRGGGDTQYF
>TRBJ2-3|NA|TRBV5-1|once
TGCGCCAGCAGCGAGCTCATGGATACGCAGTATTTT
CASSELMDTQYF
>TRBJ1-5|NA|TRBV19|few
TGTGCCAGTAGTTCACAGGGCAATCAGCCCCAGCATTTT
CASSSQGNQPQHF
>TRBJ2-7|NA|TRBV27|NA
TGTGCCAGCAGCCTAGGGGCAACCTACGAGCAGTACTTC
CASSLGATYEQYF
>TRBJ1-4|NA|TRBV5-6|NA
TGTGCCAGCAGCTTCCGGGGCGCGGGTGAAAAACTGTTTTTT
CASSFRGAGEKLFF
>TRBJ2-1|NA|TRBV28|once
TGTGCCAGCAGTCGGGGAGGAGTGAGCAATGAGCAGTTCTTC
CASSRGGVSNEQFF
>TRBJ2-7|NA|TRBV2|NA
TGTGCCAGCAGTGAATCCCAACAGGGGGGGAACTTC
CASSESQQGGNF
>TRBJ2-7|TRBD1|TRBV25-1|NA
TGTGCCAGCAGCCGGACAGGGGCAGTCTACGAGCAGTACTTC
CASSRTGAVYEQYF
>TRBJ2-7|NA|TRBV2|NA
TGTGCCAGCGTCGGGGCCACCTACGAGCAGTACTTC
CASVGATYEQYF
>TRBJ2-1|TRBD2|TRBV7-9|NA
TGTGCCAGCAGCGGCGGACTAGCGGTTGGGAGGGATGAGCAGTTCTTC
CASSGGLAVGRDEQFF
>TRBJ2-3|TRBD2|TRBV28|NA
TGTGCCAGCGGGACTAGCGGGAGTTCCACAGATACGCAGTATTTT
CASGTSGSSTDTQYF
>TRBJ1-1|NA|TRBV28|NA
TGTGCCAGCAGTTTCTCGTGGAGGACGGGGAACACTGAAGCTTTCTTT
CASSFSWRTGNTEAFF
>TRBJ2-1|NA|TRBV28|NA
TGTGCCTCCCTCTCCGGCTATGAGCAGTTCTTC
CASLSGYEQFF
>TRBJ2-3|TRBD2|TRBV9|NA
TGTGCCAGCAGCGTAGATAGCGGGAGGGCCTCGTTGGATACGCAGTATTTT
CASSVDSGRASLDTQYF
>TRBJ1-2|NA|TRBV6-5|NA
TGTGCCAGCAGTCCTCTCGCCAAGGAGGATGGCTACACCTTC
CASSPLAKEDGYTF
>TRBJ1-4|NA|TRBV6-6|NA
TGTGCCAGCAGTTACTCGAGAGGGCACATGAATGAAAAACTGTTTTTT
CASSYSRGHMNEKLFF
>TRBJ2-1|NA|TRBV19|NA
TGTGCCAGTAGTATTGACTGGGAGTTCGAGCAGTTCTTC
CASSIDWEFEQFF
>TRBJ1-4|TRBD1|TRBV7-2|NA
TGTGCCAGCAGCCCCCGGATCCCGACAGGGGCCGCAACTAATGAAAAACTGTTTTTT
CASSPRIPTGAATNEKLFF
>TRBJ1-2|TRBD1|TRBV28|NA
TGTGCCAGCACTCTATTACCGGGACAGGGGGCTCTCTATGGCTACACCTTC
CASTLLPGQGALYGYTF
>TRBJ2-1|TRBD2|TRBV9|NA
TGTGCCAGCAGCCCCGGGCGCGGGAGGGCCTCCTACAATGAGCAGTTCTTC
CASSPGRGRASYNEQFF
>TRBJ2-2|TRBD2|TRBV11-2|NA
TGTGCCAGCAGCTTAGCGGGACTAGCGGACCCCGGGGTAGCCGGGGAGCTGTTTTTT
CASSLAGLADPGVAGELFF
>TRBJ2-7|NA|TRBV18|NA
TGTGCCAGCTCACCCCTCCGACAGGCTAGATTCTCCTACGAGCAGTACTTC
CASSPLRQARFSYEQYF